The present entry profiles one T cell receptor beta chain with its context. Its antigen is currently unknown. Healthy bone marrow donors made up the donor group. This sample was taken from a study of cytomegalovirus exposure and HLA in healthy donors. The CDR3 contains 16 residues. Looked up from germline, CDR1 is MGHRA and CDR2 is YSYEKL. Trimming took 5 bases from V and 6 from J; bases not matched to a gene: 9. Study-level points and caveats: The classifier was said to identify cytomegalovirus status with high specificity and sensitivity.

It was with 60 Vbeta and 13 Jbeta primers that the PCR ran. Sequenced by immunoSEQ multiplex PCR; TCRdb stores in-frame clones only, minus some. The table lists roughly 220,000 clones, approximately 80% of them singletons. This TCR was recovered from a man younger than 40 in good health and CMV-seronegative. V is TRBV4-1 and J is TRBJ2-5; 13 bases align to TRBD2. The sequenced material came from PBMCs. CDR3 nucleotide sequence: TGCGCCAGCAGCTCTACGGGACTAGCGGGGATGAAGACCCAGTACTTC. Translated, it gives CASSSTGLAGMKTQYF.